This T cell receptor (beta chain) stems from a study of graft-versus-host responses after intestinal transplantation. Study summary: Tacrolimus plus steroids were given to all recipients for about 3 years, preceded by anti-thymocyte globulin induction. Study-level findings and limits: Within allografts, high graft-versus-host to host-versus-graft clonal ratios were seen among patients with graft-donor T cell macrochimerism. Association was observed between peak circulating GvH clone levels and early post-transplant HvG declines.

Concerning this clone: The target antigen is unknown.

Between the trimmed V and J ends, which lost 10 bases and 3 bases, there was a span of 12 bases. The CDR3 covers 12 residues. Germline V gene data show CDR1 as MDHEN and CDR2 as SYDVKM. This table comes from immunoSEQ multiplex PCR, and its TCRdb copy is limited to in-frame clones, with some not included. Here the sample spans tens of thousands of clones, around 94% being singletons. This specimen consisted of PBMCs, obtained 16 days after intestinal transplant. This chain connects TRBV28 to TRBJ1-2; possible D gene TRBD1, 6 bases. This clonotype was sampled from a human patient who received an intestinal transplant, so some T cells may come from the graft donor. CDR3 residues: CATTGLDYGYTF. The CDR3 nucleotides read TGTGCCACCACAGGGTTGGACTATGGCTACACCTTC.